These 7 T cell receptor beta chains were all obtained from the same sample, sequenced in a study of CD4+ T cells in melanoma (dated by TCRdb to between 2020 and 2023). The library was generated by the immunoSEQ multiplex PCR assay. In its TCRdb copy, this immuneACCESS table keeps in-frame sequences only and misses some clones. Where compared with another copy, unresolved V genes explain less than half of these, and the others have no known cause. The sample table lists around 50,000 clones, roughly 87% of them with a count of one. About 12% of the sample rests with the top ten. Source material: peripheral blood. All receptors derive from a human donor with melanoma.

This chain links TRBV7-9 with TRBJ1-4; 7 bases are a match to TRBD1. Per the germline V gene, CDR1 is SEHNR and CDR2 is FQNEAQ (reference sequence). The J segment lost 2 bases and the V segment lost 5 bases, leaving 5 bases of the junction unmatched. This CDR3 region has 15 residues. The CDR3 region has the DNA TGTGCCAGCAGCAACGCAGGGGGGACTAATGAAAAACTGTTTTTT. Its translation: CASSNAGGTNEKLFF.

V gene TRBV18 combines with J gene TRBJ2-7; the match to TRBD1 covers 9 bases. The CDR3 is 13 amino acids. In germline, CDR1 is KGHSH, CDR2 LQKENI. Trimming cost V 6 bases and J 4 bases; bases outside gene matches: 4. CDR3 sequence reads: CASSTGTGYEQYF. CDR3 in DNA: TGTGCCAGCTCCACCGGGACAGGGTACGAGCAGTACTTC. Based on the CDR3 plus reference TRBV18 and TRBJ2-7, the full variable domain is NAGVMQNPRHLVRRRGQEARLRCSPMKGHSHVYWYRQLPEEGLKFMVYLQKENIIDESGMPKERFSAEFPKEGPSILRIQQVVRGDSAAYFCASSTGTGYEQYFGPGTRLTVT.

V and J are TRBV29-1 and TRBJ1-1; no clear D. Germline V gene sequence: CDR1 SQVTM, CDR2 ANQGSEA. The V and J ends lost 7 bases and 7 bases respectively, with 13 bases between them. The CDR3 runs 11 residues. The CDR3 sequence: CSAGSQVEAFF. The CDR3 DNA is TGCAGCGCCGGCTCCCAGGTTGAAGCTTTCTTT. Looking up the rest from reference TRBV29-1 and TRBJ1-1 gives the full variable domain: SAVISQKPSRDICQRGTSLTIQCQVDSQVTMMFWYRQQPGQSLTLIATANQGSEATYESGFVIDKFPISRPNLTFSTLTVSNMSPEDSSIYLCSAGSQVEAFFGQGTRLTVV.

CDR3 loop: CAWSVLAGGPRAQYF. CDR3 DNA sequence: TGTGCCTGGAGTGTACTAGCGGGGGGACCGCGGGCCCAGTACTTC. The rearrangement links TRBV30 to TRBJ2-5, with 12 bases matching TRBD2. Germline lookup yields CDR1 GTSNPN and CDR2 SVGIG (reference sequence). With V trimmed by 0 bases and J by 9 bases, 8 bases remained unmatched. The CDR3 is 15 residues long.

This chain links TRBV4-3 with TRBJ1-1, with D hard to call. The CDR3 has 15 residues. V was shortened by 0 bases and J by 0 bases, with 8 bases between the two germline ends. CDR1 is LGHNA, CDR2 YSLEER, per germline. The CDR3 bases are TGCGCCAGCAGCCAAGAGGCAGTCATGAACACTGAAGCTTTCTTT. Its protein product is CASSQEAVMNTEAFF.

This clone came up once. The rearrangement joins TRBV5-5 to TRBJ1-2; D is uncertain. The CDR3 extends over 15 amino acids. Trimming cost V 0 bases and J 0 bases, with 9 bases left between them. In germline, CDR1 is SGHKS, CDR2 YYEKEE (reference sequence). The CDR3 DNA reads TGTGCCAGCAGCTTGGGCCGGAATACTAACTATGGCTACACCTTC. It specifies CASSLGRNTNYGYTF.

The chain links TRBV27 to TRBJ2-1; 7 nucleotides agree with TRBD1. CDR3 size: 15 residues. CDR1 and CDR2 from the germline V gene are MNHEY and SMNVEV (reference sequence). Germline trimming cut 7 bases from V and 1 base from J; bases unmatched to any gene: 7. CDR3 region: CASTPGTVSYNEQFF. The CDR3 DNA is TGTGCCAGCACCCCCGGGACAGTATCCTACAATGAGCAGTTCTTC.